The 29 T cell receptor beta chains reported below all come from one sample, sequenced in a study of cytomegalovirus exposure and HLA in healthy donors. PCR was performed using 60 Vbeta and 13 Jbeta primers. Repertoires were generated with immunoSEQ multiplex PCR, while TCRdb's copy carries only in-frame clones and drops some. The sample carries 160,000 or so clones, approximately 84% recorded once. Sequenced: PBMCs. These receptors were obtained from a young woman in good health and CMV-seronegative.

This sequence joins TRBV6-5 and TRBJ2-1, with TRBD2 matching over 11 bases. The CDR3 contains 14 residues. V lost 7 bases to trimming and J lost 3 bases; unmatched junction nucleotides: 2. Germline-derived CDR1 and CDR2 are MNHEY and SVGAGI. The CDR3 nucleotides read TGTGCCAGCAAGCTAGCGGGGGGCTACAATGAGCAGTTCTTC. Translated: CASKLAGGYNEQFF.

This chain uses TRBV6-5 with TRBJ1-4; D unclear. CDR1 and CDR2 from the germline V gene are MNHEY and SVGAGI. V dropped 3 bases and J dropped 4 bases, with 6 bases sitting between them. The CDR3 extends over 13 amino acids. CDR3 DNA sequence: TGTGCCAGCAGTTATGCGCTTAATGAAAAACTGTTTTTT. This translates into CASSYALNEKLFF.

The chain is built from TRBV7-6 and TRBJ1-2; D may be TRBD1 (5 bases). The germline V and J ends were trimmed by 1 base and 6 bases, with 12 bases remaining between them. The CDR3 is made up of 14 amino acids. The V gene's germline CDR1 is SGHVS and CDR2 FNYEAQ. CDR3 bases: TGTGCCAGCAGCTTAGTGGGGCAAGCCGATGGCTACACCTTC. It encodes CASSLVGQADGYTF.

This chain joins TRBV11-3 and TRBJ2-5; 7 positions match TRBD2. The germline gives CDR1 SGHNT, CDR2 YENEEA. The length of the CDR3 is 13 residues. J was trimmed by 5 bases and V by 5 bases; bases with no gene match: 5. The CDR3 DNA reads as TGTGCCAGCAGCCCGGGGGGTAGGGAGACCCAGTACTTC. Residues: CASSPGGRETQYF.

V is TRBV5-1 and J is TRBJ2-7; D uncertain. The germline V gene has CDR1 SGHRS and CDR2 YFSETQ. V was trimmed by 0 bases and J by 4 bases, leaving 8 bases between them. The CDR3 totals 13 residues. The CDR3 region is CASSLGAGYEQYF. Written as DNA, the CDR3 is TGCGCCAGCAGCTTGGGGGCCGGATACGAGCAGTACTTC.

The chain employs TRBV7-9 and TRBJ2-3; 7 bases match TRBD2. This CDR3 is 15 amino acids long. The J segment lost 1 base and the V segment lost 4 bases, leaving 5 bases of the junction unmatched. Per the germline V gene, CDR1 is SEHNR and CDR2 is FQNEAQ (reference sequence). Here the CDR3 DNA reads TGTGCCAGCAGCTCGCAAGCGGGGCGCACAGATACGCAGTATTTT. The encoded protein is CASSSQAGRTDTQYF.

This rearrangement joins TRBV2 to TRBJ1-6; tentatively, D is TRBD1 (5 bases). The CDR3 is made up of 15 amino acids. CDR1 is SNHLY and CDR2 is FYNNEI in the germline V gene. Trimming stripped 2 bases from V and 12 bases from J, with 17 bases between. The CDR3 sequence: CASSELGAGGEPLHF. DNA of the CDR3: TGTGCCAGCAGTGAATTAGGGGCCGGCGGGGAACCCCTCCACTTT.

The CDR3, as DNA: TGTGCCAGCCAGGGACTAGCGGAGACATCGAACACCGGGGAGCTGTTTTTT. As protein: CASQGLAETSNTGELFF. This chain connects TRBV2 to TRBJ2-2; TRBD2 matches 11 bases. The CDR3 consists of 17 residues. The germline gives CDR1 SNHLY, CDR2 FYNNEI. V gave up 8 bases and J gave up 0 bases; unmatched junction bases: 8.

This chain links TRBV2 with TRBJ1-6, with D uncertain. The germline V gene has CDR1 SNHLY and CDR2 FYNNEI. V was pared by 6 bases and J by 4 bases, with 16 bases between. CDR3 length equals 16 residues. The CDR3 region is CASSGGSSSYNSPLHF. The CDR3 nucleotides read TGTGCCAGCAGCGGAGGCAGCTCGTCATATAATTCACCCCTCCACTTT.

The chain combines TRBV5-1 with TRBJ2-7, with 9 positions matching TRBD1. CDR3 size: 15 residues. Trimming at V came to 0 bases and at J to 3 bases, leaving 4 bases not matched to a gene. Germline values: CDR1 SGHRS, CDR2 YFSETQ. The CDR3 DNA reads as TGCGCCAGCAGCTTGGCCGCGACAGGGGGCTACGAGCAGTACTTC. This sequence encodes CASSLAATGGYEQYF.

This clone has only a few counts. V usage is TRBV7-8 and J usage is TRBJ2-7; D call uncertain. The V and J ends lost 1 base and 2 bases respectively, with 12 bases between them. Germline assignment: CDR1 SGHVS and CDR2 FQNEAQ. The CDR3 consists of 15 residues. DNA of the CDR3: TGTGCCAGCAGCTTAGATCCAGTCCTGGCCTACGAGCAGTACTTC. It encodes CASSLDPVLAYEQYF.

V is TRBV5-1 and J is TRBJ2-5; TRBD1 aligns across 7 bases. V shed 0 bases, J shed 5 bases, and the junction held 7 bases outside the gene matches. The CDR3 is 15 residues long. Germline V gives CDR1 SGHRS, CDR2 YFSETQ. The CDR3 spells CASSLAAGGRETQYF. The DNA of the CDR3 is TGCGCCAGCAGCTTGGCGGCAGGGGGAAGGGAGACCCAGTACTTC. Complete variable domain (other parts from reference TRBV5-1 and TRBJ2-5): KAGVTQTPRYLIKTRGQQVTLSCSPISGHRSVSWYQQTPGQGLQFLFEYFSETQRNKGNFPGRFSGRQFSNSRSEMNVSTLELGDSALYLCASSLAAGGRETQYFGPGTRLLVL.

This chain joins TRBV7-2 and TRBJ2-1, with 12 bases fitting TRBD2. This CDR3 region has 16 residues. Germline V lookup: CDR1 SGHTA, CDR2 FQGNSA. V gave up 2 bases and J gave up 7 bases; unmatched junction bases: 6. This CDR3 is CASSLMASGRENEQFF. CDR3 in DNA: TGTGCCAGCAGCTTAATGGCTAGCGGGAGGGAGAATGAGCAGTTCTTC.

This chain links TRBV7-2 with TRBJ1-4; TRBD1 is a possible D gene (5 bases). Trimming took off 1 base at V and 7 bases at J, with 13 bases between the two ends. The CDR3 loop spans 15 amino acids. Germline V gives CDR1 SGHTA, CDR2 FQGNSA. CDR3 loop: CASSLGLIRGEKLFF. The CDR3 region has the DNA TGTGCCAGCAGCTTAGGACTGATTAGGGGTGAAAAACTGTTTTTT.

This CDR3 reads CASSVGSGTTPSEQYF. CDR3 DNA: TGTGCCAGCAGCGTCGGCTCCGGGACTACCCCCTCCGAGCAGTACTTC. V and J are TRBV9 and TRBJ2-7, with 7 nucleotides matching TRBD2. This CDR3 spans 16 amino acids. Per germline, CDR1 SGDLS and CDR2 YYNGEE. V was clipped by 2 bases and J by 6 bases; unmatched bases: 14.

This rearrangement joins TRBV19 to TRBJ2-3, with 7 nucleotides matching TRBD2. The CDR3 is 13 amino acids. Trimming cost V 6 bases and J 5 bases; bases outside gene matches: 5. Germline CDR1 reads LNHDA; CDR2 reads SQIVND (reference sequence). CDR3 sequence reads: CASRGAGEDTQYF. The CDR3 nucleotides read TGTGCCAGTAGAGGGGCGGGGGAAGATACGCAGTATTTT.

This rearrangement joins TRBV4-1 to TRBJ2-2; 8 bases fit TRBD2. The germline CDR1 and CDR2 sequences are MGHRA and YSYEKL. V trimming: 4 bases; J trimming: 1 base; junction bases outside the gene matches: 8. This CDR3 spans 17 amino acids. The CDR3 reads CASSRGGLAGNTGELFF. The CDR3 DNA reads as TGCGCCAGCAGCCGTGGGGGCCTAGCGGGGAACACCGGGGAGCTGTTTTTT.

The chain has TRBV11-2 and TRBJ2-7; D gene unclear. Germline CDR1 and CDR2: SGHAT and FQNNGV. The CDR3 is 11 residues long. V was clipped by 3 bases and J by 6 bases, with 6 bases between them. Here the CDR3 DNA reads TGTGCCAGCAGCTTGGCTCGCGAGCAGTACTTC. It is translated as CASSLAREQYF. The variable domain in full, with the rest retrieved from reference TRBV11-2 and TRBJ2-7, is EAGVAQSPRYKIIEKRQSVAFWCNPISGHATLYWYQQILGQGPKLLIQFQNNGVVDDSQLPKDRFSAERLKGVDSTLKIQPAKLEDSAVYLCASSLAREQYFGPGTRLTVT.

CDR3 in amino acids: CASSRRPGQAVDEQYF. For the CDR3, the DNA is TGCGCCAGCAGCCGCCGCCCGGGACAGGCCGTAGACGAGCAGTACTTC. The rearrangement uses TRBV5-1 and TRBJ2-7; TRBD1 agrees at 8 bases. Germline loops: CDR1 SGHRS, CDR2 YFSETQ. The V and J ends lost 4 bases and 5 bases, in that order; junction bases with no gene match: 14. This CDR3 is built from 16 residues.

The CDR3 sequence is CASQQGWTDTQYF. CDR3 DNA sequence: TGTGCCAGCCAACAGGGGTGGACAGATACGCAGTATTTT. The chain is built from TRBV2 and TRBJ2-3, with TRBD1 matching 7 bases. Germline V gene lookup returns CDR1 SNHLY and CDR2 FYNNEI. V lost 8 bases, J lost 3 bases, and 5 bases stayed unmatched. CDR3 size: 13 residues.

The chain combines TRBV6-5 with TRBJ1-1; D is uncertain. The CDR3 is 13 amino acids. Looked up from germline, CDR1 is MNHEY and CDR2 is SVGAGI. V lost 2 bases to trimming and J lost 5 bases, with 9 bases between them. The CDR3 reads CASSYNRETEAFF. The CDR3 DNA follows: TGTGCCAGCAGTTACAACAGAGAGACTGAAGCTTTCTTT.

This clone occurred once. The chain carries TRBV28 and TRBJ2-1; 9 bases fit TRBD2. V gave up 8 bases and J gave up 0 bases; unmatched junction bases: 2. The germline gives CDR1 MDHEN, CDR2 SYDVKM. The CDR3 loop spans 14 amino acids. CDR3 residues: CASLSGSSYNEQFF. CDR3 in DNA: TGTGCCAGCCTTAGCGGGAGCTCCTACAATGAGCAGTTCTTC.

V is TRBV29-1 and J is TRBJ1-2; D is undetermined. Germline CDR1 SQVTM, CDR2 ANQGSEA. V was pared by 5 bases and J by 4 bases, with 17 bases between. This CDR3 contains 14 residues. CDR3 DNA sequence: TGCAGCGTTATAACACCCAACCTGGCCTATGGCTACACCTTC. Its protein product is CSVITPNLAYGYTF.

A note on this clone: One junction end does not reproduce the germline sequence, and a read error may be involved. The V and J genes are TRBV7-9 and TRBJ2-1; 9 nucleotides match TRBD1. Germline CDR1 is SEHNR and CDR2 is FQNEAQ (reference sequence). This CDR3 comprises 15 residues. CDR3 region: CSSSSGTGIYNEQFF. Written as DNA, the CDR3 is TGTTCCAGCAGCTCTGGGACAGGGATTTACAATGAGCAGTTCTTC.

The CDR3 DNA reads TGTGCCAGCAGCTTAATTGGCGTGGAGGGGTATCCCTACGAGCAGTACTTC. It is translated as CASSLIGVEGYPYEQYF. The chain uses TRBV7-9 and TRBJ2-5, with D tentatively TRBD2 (6 bases). The J call could be wrong; TRBJ2-7 is a better fit for the DNA end. Germline loops: CDR1 SEHNR, CDR2 FQNEAQ (reference sequence). This CDR3 is built from 17 residues.

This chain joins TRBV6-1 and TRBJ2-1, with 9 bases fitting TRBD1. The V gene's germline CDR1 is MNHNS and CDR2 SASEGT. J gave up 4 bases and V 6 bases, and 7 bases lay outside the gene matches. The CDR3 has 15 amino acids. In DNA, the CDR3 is TGTGCCAGCAGGCGGGGACAGGGACTTTACAATGAGCAGTTCTTC. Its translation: CASRRGQGLYNEQFF.

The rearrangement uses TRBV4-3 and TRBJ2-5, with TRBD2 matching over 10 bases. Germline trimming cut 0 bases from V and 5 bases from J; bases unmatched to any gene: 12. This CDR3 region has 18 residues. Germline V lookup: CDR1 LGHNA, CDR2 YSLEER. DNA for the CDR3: TGCGCCAGCAGCCAAGACCCAATAGCGGGGGGCCGATGGGAGACCCAGTACTTC. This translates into CASSQDPIAGGRWETQYF.

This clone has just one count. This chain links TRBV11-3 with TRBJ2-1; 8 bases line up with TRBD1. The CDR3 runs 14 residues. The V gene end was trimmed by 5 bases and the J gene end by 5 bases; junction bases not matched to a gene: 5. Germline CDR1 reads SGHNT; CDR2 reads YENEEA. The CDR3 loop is CASSQGAVNNEQFF. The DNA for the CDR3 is TGTGCCAGCAGCCAGGGGGCAGTGAACAATGAGCAGTTCTTC.

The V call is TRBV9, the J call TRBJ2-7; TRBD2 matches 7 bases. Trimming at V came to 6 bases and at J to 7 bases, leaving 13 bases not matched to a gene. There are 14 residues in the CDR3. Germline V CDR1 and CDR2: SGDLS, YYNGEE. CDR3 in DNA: TGTGCCAGCAATTTGGGGGGAGGGCCCGAGGAGCAGTACTTC. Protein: CASNLGGGPEEQYF.